Following are 5 T cell receptor beta chains from one sample sequenced in a study of T cells in Graves' hyperthyroidism and ophthalmopathy (dated by TCRdb to the late 2010s). Library method: multiplex PCR. Sequencing was performed on an Illumina HiSeq 2000. The TCR beta CDR3 regions were amplified from RNA transcripts. The first round of RT-PCR for the TCR CDR3 was performed with the HTBI primer set and the Qiagen OneStep RT-PCR kit. In-frame beta chains were kept once TCRdb had trimmed the public reads at Q25 with fastp and called clones with MiXCR. Under each unique CDR3 protein, matching rows form one entry showing the most common genes and DNA. The sample table holds around 660,000 distinct CDR3 sequences, of which about 45% were seen once. In total, the top ten clones hold approximately 7.2% of the sample. The sequenced sample consisted of peripheral blood or thyroid tissue (not recorded which). These receptors were obtained from an adult man with Graves' disease, either hyperthyroidism or ophthalmopathy (not recorded which).

This clonotype turned up a few times. The genes are TRBV5-1 and TRBJ1-3, with D possibly TRBD1 on 5 matching bases. Germline lookup yields CDR1 SGHRS and CDR2 YFSETQ. The CDR3 is 15 amino acids. V lost 4 bases to trimming and J lost 0 bases, with 11 bases between them. CDR3 residues: CASSIGTASGNTIYF. In DNA, the CDR3 is TGCGCCAGCAGCATCGGGACTGCCTCTGGAAACACCATATATTTT.

The count of this clonotype is one. The rearrangement links TRBV7-6 to TRBJ1-1; 9 positions agree with TRBD1. V shed 10 bases, J shed 3 bases, and the junction held 18 bases outside the gene matches. CDR1 is SGHVS and CDR2 is FNYEAQ in the germline V gene. This CDR3 is 17 amino acids long. CDR3 loop: CATDTIRQGQGYTEAFF. The CDR3 bases are TGTGCCACCGACACCATTAGACAGGGACAGGGTTACACTGAAGCTTTCTTT.

Concerning this clonotype: One base away lies a much larger clone, so this may be a sequencing read error. The chain joins TRBV24-1 to TRBJ2-2; no clear D. Germline V gene lookup returns CDR1 KGHDR and CDR2 SFDVKD. The CDR3 is 14 residues long. The V gene lost 3 bases and the J gene lost 4 bases, with 8 bases spanning the gap. CDR3 sequence reads: CATSDPYVTGELFF. Written as DNA, the CDR3 is TGTGCCACCAGTGATCCCTACGTCACCGGGGAGCTGTTTTTT.

This clonotype was found once. This chain connects TRBV5-6 to TRBJ2-7; TRBD2 matches 9 bases. CDR3 length: 16 residues. V lost 1 base, J lost 7 bases, and 12 bases stayed unmatched. Germline assignment: CDR1 SGHDT and CDR2 YYEEEE. For the CDR3, the DNA is TGTGCCAGCAGCTTGACCGAAGTAGCGGGAGCGGGAGAGCAGTACTTC. Translation gives CASSLTEVAGAGEQYF.

This clonotype was found many times. CDR3 amino acids: CASSTSGLEEPQHF. The CDR3 bases are TGTGCCAGCAGTACCTCAGGGTTAGAGGAGCCCCAGCATTTT. J is TRBJ1-5 and V is TRBV25-1, with a possible D match to TRBD1 (5 bases). CDR3 length equals 14 residues. The V end was cut by 5 bases, the J end by 8 bases, with 16 bases between. Germline V gives CDR1 MGHDK, CDR2 SYGVNS.